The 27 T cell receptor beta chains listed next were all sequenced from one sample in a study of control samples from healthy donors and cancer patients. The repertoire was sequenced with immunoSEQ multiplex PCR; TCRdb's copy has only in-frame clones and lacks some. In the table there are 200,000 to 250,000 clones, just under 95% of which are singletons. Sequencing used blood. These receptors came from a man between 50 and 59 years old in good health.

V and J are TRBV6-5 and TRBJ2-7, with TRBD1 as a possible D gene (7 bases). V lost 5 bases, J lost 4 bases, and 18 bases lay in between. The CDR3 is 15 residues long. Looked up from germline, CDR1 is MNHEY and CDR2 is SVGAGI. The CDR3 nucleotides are TGTGCCAGCAGTCTCTCAGCAGGGGGGCCTTACGAGCAGTACTTC. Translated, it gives CASSLSAGGPYEQYF.

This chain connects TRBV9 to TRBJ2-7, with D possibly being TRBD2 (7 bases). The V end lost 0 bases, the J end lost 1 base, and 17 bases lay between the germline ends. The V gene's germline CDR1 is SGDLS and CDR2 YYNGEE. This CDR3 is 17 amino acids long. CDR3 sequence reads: CASSVGGGTGVSYEQYV. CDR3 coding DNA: TGTGCCAGCAGCGTAGGGGGGGGCACCGGGGTTTCCTACGAGCAGTACGTC.

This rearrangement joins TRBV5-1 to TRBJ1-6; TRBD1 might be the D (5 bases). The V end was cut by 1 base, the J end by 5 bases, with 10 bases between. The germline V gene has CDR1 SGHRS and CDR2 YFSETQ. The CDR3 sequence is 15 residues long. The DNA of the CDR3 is TGCGCCAGCAGCTTGCAGGGCGGTAATAATTCACCCCTCCACTTT. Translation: CASSLQGGNNSPLHF.

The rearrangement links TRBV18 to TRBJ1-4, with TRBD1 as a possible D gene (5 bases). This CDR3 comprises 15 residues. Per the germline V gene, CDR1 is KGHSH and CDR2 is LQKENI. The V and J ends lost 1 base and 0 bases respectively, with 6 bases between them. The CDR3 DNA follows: TGTGCCAGCTCACCACAGGGGACAACTAATGAAAAACTGTTTTTT. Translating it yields CASSPQGTTNEKLFF.

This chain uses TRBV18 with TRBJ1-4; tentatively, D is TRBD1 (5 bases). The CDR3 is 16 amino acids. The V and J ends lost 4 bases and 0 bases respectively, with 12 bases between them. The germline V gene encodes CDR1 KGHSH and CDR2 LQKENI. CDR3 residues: CASSLTTAATNEKLFF. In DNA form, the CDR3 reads TGTGCCAGCTCACTTACGACAGCCGCAACTAATGAAAAACTGTTTTTT.

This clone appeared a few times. CDR3 bases: TGTGCCAGTAGGGGGACAGCCCAAGAGACCCAGTACTTC. It is translated as CASRGTAQETQYF. The rearrangement uses TRBV19 and TRBJ2-5; 7 positions match TRBD1. This CDR3 has 13 amino acids. Trimming at V came to 6 bases and at J to 1 base, leaving 2 bases not matched to a gene. CDR1 LNHDA and CDR2 SQIVND come from the germline V gene (reference sequence).

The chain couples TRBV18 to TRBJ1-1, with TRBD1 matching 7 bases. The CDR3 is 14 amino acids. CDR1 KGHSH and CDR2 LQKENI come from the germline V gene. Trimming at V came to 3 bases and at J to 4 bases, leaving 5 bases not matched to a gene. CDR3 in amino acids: CASSPGTVSTEAFF. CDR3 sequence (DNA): TGTGCCAGCTCACCGGGGACAGTCTCCACTGAAGCTTTCTTT.

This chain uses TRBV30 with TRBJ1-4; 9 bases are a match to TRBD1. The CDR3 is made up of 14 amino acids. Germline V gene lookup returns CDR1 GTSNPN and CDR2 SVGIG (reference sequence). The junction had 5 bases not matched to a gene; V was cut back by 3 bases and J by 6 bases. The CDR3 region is CAWRGDRVYEKLFF. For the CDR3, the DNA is TGTGCCTGGAGGGGGGACAGGGTCTATGAAAAACTGTTTTTT.

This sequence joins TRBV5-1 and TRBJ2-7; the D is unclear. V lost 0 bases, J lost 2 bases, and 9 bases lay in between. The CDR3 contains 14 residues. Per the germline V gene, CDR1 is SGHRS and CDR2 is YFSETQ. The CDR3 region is CASSLVPTTYEQYF. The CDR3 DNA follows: TGCGCCAGCAGCTTGGTGCCCACCACCTACGAGCAGTACTTC.

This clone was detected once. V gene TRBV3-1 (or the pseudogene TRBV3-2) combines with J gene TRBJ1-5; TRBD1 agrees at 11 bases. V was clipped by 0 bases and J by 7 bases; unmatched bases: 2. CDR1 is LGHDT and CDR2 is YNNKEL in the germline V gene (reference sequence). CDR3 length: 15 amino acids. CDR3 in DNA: TGTGCCAGCAGCCAAGATGGGACAGGGGGACAGCCCCAGCATTTT. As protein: CASSQDGTGGQPQHF.

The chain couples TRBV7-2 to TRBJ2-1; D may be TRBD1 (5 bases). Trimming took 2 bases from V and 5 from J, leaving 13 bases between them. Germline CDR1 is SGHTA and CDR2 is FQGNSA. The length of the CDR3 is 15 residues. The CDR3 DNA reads TGTGCCAGCAGCTTACCACGCAGGGCCAACAATGAGCAGTTCTTC. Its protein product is CASSLPRRANNEQFF.

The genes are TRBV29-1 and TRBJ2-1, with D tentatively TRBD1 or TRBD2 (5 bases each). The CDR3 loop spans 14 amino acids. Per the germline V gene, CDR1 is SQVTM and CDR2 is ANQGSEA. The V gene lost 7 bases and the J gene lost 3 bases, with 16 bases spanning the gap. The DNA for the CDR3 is TGCAGCGCAAGAGGGACCCGCGTCTACAATGAGCAGTTCTTC. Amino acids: CSARGTRVYNEQFF.

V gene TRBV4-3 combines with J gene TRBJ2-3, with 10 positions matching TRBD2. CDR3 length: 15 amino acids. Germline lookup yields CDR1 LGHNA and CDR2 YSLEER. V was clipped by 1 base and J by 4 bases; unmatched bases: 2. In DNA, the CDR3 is TGCGCCAGCAGCCAAGGGCTAGCGGGGGCAGATACGCAGTATTTT. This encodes CASSQGLAGADTQYF.

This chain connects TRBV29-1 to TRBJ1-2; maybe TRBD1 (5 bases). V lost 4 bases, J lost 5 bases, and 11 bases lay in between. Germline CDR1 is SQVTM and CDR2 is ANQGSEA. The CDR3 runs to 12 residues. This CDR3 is CSVVGQDYGYTF. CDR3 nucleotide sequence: TGCAGCGTTGTCGGACAAGATTATGGCTACACCTTC.

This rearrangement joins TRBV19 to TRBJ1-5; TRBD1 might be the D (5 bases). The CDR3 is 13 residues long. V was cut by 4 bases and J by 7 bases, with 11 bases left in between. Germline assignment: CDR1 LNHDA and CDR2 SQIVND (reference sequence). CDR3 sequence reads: CASSSRAGQPQHF. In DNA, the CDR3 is TGTGCCAGTAGTAGCAGGGCGGGCCAGCCCCAGCATTTT.

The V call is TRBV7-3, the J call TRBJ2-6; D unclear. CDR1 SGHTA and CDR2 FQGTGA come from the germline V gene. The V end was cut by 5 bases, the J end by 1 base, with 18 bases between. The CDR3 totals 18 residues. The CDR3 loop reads CASSPSDSLLSGANVLTF. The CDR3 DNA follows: TGTGCCAGCAGCCCCTCTGACTCCCTTTTGTCTGGGGCCAACGTCCTGACTTTC.

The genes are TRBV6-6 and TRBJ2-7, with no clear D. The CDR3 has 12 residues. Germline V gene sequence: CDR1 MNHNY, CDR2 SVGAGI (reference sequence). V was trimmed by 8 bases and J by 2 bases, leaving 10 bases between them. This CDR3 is CASGDPAYEQYF. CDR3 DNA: TGTGCCAGCGGAGACCCAGCCTACGAGCAGTACTTC.

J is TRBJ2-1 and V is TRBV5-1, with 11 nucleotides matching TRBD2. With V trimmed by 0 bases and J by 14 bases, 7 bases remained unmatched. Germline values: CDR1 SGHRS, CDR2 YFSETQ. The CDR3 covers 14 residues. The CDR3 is CASSLEVSGGAEFF. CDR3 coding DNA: TGCGCCAGCAGCTTGGAGGTTAGCGGGGGGGCAGAGTTCTTC.

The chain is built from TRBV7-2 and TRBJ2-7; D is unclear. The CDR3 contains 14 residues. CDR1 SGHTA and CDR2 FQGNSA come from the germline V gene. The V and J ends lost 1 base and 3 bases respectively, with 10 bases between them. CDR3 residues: CASSLGRDGYEQYV. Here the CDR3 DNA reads TGTGCCAGCAGCTTAGGTAGAGACGGCTACGAGCAGTACGTC.

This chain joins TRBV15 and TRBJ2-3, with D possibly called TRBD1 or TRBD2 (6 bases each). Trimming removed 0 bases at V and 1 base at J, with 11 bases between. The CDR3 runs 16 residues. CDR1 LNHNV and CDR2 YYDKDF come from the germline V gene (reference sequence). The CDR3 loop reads CATSRELGGGTDTQYF. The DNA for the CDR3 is TGTGCCACCAGCAGAGAATTGGGGGGCGGCACAGATACGCAGTATTTT.

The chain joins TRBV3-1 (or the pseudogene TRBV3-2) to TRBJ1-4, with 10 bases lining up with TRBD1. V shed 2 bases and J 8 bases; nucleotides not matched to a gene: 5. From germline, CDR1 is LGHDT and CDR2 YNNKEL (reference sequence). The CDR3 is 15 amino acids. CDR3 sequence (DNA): TGTGCCAGCAGCCAAAGGGACAGGGGAGAGGAAAAACTGTTTTTT. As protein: CASSQRDRGEEKLFF.

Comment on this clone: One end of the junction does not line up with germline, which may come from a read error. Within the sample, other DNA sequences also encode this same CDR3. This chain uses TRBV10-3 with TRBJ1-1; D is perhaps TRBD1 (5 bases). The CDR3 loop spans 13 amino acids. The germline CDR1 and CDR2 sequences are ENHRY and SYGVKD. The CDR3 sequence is CANSKGMNTEAFF. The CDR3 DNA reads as TGTGCCAACTCTAAGGGGATGAACACCGAAGCTTTCTTT.

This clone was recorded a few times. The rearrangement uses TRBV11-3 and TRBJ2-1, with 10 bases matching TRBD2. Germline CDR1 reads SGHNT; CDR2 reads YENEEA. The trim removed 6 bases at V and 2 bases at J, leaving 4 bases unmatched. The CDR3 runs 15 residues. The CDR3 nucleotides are TGTGCCAGCAGTTTAAGCGGGGGGGCCTACAATGAGCAGTTCTTC. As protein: CASSLSGGAYNEQFF.

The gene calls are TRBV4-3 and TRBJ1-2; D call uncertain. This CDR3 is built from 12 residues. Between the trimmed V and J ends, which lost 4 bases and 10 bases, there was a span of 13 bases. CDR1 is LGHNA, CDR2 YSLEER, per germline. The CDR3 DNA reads TGCGCCAGCAGCCCGATGAACGGCTACTACACCTTC. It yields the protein CASSPMNGYYTF.

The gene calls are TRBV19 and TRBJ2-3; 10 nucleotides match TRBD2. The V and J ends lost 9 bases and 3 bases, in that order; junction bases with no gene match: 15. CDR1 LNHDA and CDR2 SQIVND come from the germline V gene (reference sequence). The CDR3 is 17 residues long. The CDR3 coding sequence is TGTGCCAGCAGTGGTTCTAGCGGGGGCCCCTTGACAGATACGCAGTATTTT. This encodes CASSGSSGGPLTDTQYF.

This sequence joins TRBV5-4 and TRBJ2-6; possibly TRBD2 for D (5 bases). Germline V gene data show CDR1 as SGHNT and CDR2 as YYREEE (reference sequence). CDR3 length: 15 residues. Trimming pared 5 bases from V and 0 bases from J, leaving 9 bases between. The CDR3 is CASSFGNSGANVLTF. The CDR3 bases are TGTGCCAGCAGTTTCGGGAACTCTGGGGCCAACGTCCTGACTTTC.

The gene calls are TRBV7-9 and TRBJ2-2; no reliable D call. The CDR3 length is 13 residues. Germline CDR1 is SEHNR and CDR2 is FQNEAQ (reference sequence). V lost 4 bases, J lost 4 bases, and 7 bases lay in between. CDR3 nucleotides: TGTGCCAGCAGCTCTAGGCGCACCGGGGAGCTGTTTTTT. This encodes CASSSRRTGELFF.